The T cell receptor beta chain under discussion was sequenced for a study of T cells in pancreatic ductal adenocarcinoma. Study observations and caveats: Blood had more productive templates and roughly 7.5-fold more unique clonotypes than tumor. Tumor and blood clonality did not differ significantly, about 0.1 versus 0.07.

As to this clone: What it binds is unknown.

Repertoires were generated with immunoSEQ multiplex PCR, while TCRdb's copy carries only in-frame clones and drops some. The sample consists of 100,000 or so clones, 90% to 95% of them appearing once. The CDR3 spans 14 residues. The germline V gene has CDR1 MNHEY and CDR2 SMNVEV (reference sequence). After removal of 5 bases from V and 6 bases from J, the junction contained 5 bases not matched to a gene. Surgery without prior neoadjuvant therapy was the treatment of the selected pancreatic ductal adenocarcinoma patients. This rearrangement joins TRBV27 to TRBJ2-3; 10 bases fit TRBD2. This receptor was identified in a human donor with pancreatic ductal adenocarcinoma. Sequencing input: PBMCs. In nucleotides, the CDR3 is TGTGCCAGCAGTAATCTAGCGGGAGCGGATACGCAGTATTTT. This gives the protein CASSNLAGADTQYF.